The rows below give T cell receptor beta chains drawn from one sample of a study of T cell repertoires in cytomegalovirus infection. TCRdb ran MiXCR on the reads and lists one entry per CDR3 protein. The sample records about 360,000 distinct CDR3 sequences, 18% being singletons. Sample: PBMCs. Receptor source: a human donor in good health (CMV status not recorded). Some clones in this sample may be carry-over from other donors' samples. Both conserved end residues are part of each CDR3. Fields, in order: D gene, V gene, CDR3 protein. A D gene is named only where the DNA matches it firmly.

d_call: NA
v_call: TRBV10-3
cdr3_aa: CAISESTGREHFF

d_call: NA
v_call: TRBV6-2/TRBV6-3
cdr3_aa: CASTSRYGTSHEQYF

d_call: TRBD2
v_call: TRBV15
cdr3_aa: CATSIVLAVETDTDTQYF

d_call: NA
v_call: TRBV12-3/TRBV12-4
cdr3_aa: CASSLQAEGRAFF

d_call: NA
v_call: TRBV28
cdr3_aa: CASSPRVGAGELFF

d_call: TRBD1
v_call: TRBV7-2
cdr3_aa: CASSPTGQKNYGYTF

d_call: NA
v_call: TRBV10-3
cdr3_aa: CAISDLTEAFF

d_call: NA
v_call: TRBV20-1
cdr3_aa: CSGLQGPNQPQHF

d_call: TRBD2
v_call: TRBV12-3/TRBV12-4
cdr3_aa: CASSLPPTTSGRNEQYF

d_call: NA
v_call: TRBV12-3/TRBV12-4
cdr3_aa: CASSLPGRNSPLHF

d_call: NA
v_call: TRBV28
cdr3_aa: CASRARSRGNEQFF

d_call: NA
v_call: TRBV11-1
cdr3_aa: CASSLTNTGYNEQFF

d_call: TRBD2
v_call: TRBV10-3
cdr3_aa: CAIRGLAGGDNEQFF

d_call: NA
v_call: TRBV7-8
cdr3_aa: CASQKSRVFRGDTTNEKLFF

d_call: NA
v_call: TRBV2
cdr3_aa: CASSENVGRRETQYF

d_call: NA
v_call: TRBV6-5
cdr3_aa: CASSTTRVPSSSYNEQFF

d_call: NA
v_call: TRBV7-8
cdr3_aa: CASSSGMSATGELFF

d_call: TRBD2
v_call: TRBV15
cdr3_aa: CATSSGLAVAYEQYF

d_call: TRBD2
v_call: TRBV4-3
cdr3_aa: CASSQGFSSGRISTGELFF

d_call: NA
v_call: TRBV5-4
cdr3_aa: CASRRTPRDTEAFF

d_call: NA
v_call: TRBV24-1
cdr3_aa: CATSAARYGYTF

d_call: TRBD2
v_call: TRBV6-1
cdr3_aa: CASSELAGGPNTQYF

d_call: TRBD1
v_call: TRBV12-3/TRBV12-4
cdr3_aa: CASSYTGVTEKLFF

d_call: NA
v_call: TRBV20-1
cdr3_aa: CSAHHRARQETQYF

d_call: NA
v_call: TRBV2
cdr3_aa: CASSVFGQETQYF

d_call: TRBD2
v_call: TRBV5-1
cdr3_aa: CASSMTAGNNEQFF

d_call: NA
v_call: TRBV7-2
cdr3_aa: CASSLAQGGEQYF

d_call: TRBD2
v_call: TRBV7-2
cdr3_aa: CASSLALGPLASYEQYF

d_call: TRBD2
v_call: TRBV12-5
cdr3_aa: CASGLLSGATDTQYF

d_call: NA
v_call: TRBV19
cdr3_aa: CASSMGTATNEKLFF

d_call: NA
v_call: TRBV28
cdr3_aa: CASSPPLGVNTEAFF

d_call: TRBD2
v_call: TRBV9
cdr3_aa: CASSVGPTSGRSYEQYF

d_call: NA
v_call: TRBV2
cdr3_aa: CASSLTRSTDTQYF

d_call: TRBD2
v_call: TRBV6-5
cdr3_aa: CASSYSATSLRNIQYF

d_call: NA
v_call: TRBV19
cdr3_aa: CASSIGPLSVHHQPQHF

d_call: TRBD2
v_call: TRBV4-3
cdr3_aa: CASSQGTGGFRNEQFF

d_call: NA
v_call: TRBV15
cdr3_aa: CATSSFGNTIYF

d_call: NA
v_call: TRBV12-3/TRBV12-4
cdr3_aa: CASRQAPNNEQFF

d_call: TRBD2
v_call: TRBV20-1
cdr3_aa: CSALRTSGNEEQFF

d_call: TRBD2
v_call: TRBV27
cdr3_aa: CASSSGEGIPYNEQFF

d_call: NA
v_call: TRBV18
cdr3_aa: CASSRDGGTDTQYF

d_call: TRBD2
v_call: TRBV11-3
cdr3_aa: CASSFSGGMDTQYF

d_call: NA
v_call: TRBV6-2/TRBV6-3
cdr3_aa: CASSYSRGRGAYNEQFF

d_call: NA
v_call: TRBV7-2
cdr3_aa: CASSSDTLNTEAFF

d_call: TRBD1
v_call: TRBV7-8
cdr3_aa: CASSGDRLNQPQHF

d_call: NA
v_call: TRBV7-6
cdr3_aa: CASSVNSQSAEAFF

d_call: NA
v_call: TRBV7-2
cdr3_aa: CASSPRSEAFF

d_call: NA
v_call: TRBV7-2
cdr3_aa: CASSHGPPTDYGYTF

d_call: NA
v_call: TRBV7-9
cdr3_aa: CASSLGGEAEAFF

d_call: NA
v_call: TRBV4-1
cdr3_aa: CASSQGGHTEAFF

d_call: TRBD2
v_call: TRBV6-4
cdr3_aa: CASSLAGGFYNEQFF

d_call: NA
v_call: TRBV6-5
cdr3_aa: CASRLSVLDEQFF